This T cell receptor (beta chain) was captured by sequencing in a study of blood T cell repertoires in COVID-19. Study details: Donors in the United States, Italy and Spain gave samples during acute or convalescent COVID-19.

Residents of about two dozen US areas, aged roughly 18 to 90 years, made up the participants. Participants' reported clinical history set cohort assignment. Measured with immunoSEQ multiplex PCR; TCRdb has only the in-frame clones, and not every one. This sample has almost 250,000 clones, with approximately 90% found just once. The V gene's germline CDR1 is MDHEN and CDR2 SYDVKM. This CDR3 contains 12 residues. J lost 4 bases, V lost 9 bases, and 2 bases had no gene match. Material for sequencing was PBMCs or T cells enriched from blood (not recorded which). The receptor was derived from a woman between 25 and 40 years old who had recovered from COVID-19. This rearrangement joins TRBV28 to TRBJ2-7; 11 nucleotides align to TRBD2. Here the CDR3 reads CASGLAGYEQYF. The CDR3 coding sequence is TGTGCCAGTGGACTAGCGGGTTACGAGCAGTACTTC.